This T cell receptor beta chain comes out of a study of T cell responses to AZD1222 COVID-19 vaccine. Notes on the study in general: Reportedly, close to half of spike-specific TCRs are directed against unmutated variant regions. There were repertoire samples only from the period after the peak T cell response.

The data were produced by immunoSEQ multiplex PCR, yet TCRdb's version contains in-frame clones alone and is incomplete. This table holds about 120,000 clones, 75% to 90% found once. With respect to this clone: Its antigen is not identified.

This CDR3 is 15 amino acids long. With 0 bases removed from V and 6 bases from J, the gap between germline ends came to 11 bases. Germline loops: CDR1 LNHNV, CDR2 YYDKDF (reference sequence). V is TRBV15 and J is TRBJ2-2; D perhaps matches TRBD1 (6 bases). The TCR originated in an adult who received the AZD1222 COVID-19 vaccine. This specimen consisted of peripheral blood, obtained 28 days after the second AZD1222 dose. For the CDR3, the DNA is TGTGCCACCAGCAGAGACAGGGGAGTAGCCGGGGAGCTGTTTTTT. It codes for CATSRDRGVAGELFF.